What follows is one T cell receptor (beta chain) and its context. Recovered status in Cohort 3 required two negative PCRs, clearance, or symptom resolution. These data come from a study of blood T cell repertoires in COVID-19. Across the study: Sites in the United States, Italy and Spain provided acute and convalescent COVID-19 samples.

Method: immunoSEQ multiplex PCR; TCRdb's copy keeps in-frame clones and lacks some. The sample lists 300,000 to 350,000 clones; 80% to 90% were seen once. Trimming took off 2 bases at V and 3 bases at J, with 8 bases between the two ends. The CDR3 contains 14 residues. CDR1 SNHLY and CDR2 FYNNEI come from the germline V gene. The TCR sequence derives from a man aged 25 to 40 who had recovered from COVID-19. V gene TRBV2 combines with J gene TRBJ1-5; D is undetermined. Sequencing used PBMCs or T cells enriched from blood (not recorded which). The CDR3 protein is CASSESGYNQPQHF. The CDR3 DNA reads TGTGCCAGCAGTGAATCGGGGTACAATCAGCCCCAGCATTTT.